Following are 29 T cell receptor beta chains from one sample sequenced in a study of radiation and T cells in renal cell carcinoma. Clones were sequenced by immunoSEQ multiplex PCR, and TCRdb holds only the in-frame ones, with some missing. The sample includes roughly 120,000 clones, around 84% of them seen just once. The time point was: baseline pretreatment blood. Indicated treatment: 15 Gy SBRT to primary tumor, nephrectomy 4 weeks later. Sequencing used blood, obtained from a patient whose treatment included radiotherapy and nephrectomy. These receptors were taken from an older woman with renal cell carcinoma.

This chain uses TRBV15 with TRBJ2-7, with D unclear. The V gene's germline CDR1 is LNHNV and CDR2 YYDKDF (reference sequence). The CDR3 length is 14 residues. Trimming cost V 0 bases and J 4 bases, with 10 bases left between them. For the CDR3, the DNA is TGTGCCACCAGCAGAGATCCAGGAGAGTACGAGCAGTACTTC. Amino acids: CATSRDPGEYEQYF.

Written as DNA, the CDR3 is TGTGCCAGCAGCGCGAGGATTTGGACAGGGAACACTGAAGCTTTCTTT. Translated: CASSARIWTGNTEAFF. This chain links TRBV5-8 with TRBJ1-1; 7 bases map to TRBD1. Germline V gene sequence: CDR1 SGHTS, CDR2 YDEGEE. V gave up 4 bases and J gave up 1 base; unmatched junction bases: 10. The CDR3 sequence is 16 residues long.

This clone was seen a handful of times. The chain has TRBV5-1 and TRBJ1-1, with D possibly being TRBD1 (6 bases). This CDR3 is built from 15 residues. V shed 4 bases and J shed 2 bases, with 15 bases lying between them. The germline V gene has CDR1 SGHRS and CDR2 YFSETQ. The CDR3: CASSGRGKYNTEAFF. The CDR3 coding sequence is TGCGCCAGCAGCGGCAGGGGAAAATATAACACTGAAGCTTTCTTT.

The gene calls are TRBV19 and TRBJ2-7; the D is unclear. Germline V lookup: CDR1 LNHDA, CDR2 SQIVND (reference sequence). The germline V and J ends were trimmed by 5 bases and 1 base, with 15 bases remaining between them. CDR3 size: 15 residues. In nucleotides, the CDR3 is TGTGCCAGTAGTTTCACACTGATCACTTCCTACGAGCAGTACTTC. This gives the protein CASSFTLITSYEQYF.

This CDR3 is CASSQDWGVWGYTF. DNA of the CDR3: TGTGCCAGCAGCCAAGATTGGGGGGTATGGGGCTACACCTTC. This chain joins TRBV14 and TRBJ1-2; D may be TRBD1 (5 bases). The CDR3 extends over 14 amino acids. CDR1 is SGHDN, CDR2 FVKESK, per germline. V lost 0 bases and J lost 8, with 13 bases in between.

CDR3 sequence reads: CASSGQGKNQPQHF. The CDR3 DNA reads TGTGCCAGCAGTGGACAGGGCAAAAATCAGCCCCAGCATTTT. V gene TRBV6-5 combines with J gene TRBJ1-5, with TRBD1 identical over 8 bases. This CDR3 spans 14 amino acids. Trimming took 5 bases from V and 4 from J; bases not matched to a gene: 4. The germline CDR1 and CDR2 sequences are MNHEY and SVGAGI.

The CDR3 loop reads CASSEITNTDTQYF. The CDR3 DNA sequence: TGTGCCAGCAGTGAAATTACAAACACAGATACGCAGTATTTT. The chain uses TRBV6-1 and TRBJ2-3; D gene ambiguous. This CDR3 contains 14 residues. V gave up 2 bases and J gave up 2 bases, with 8 bases separating them. Germline CDR1 reads MNHNS; CDR2 reads SASEGT.

V gene TRBV4-2 combines with J gene TRBJ2-5; D is unclear. Trimming left V 1 base short and J 0 bases short, with 12 bases between. From germline, CDR1 is LGHNA and CDR2 YNFKEQ. The CDR3 sequence is 16 residues long. CDR3 nucleotide sequence: TGTGCCAGCAGCCAAGCCCCCACATTGTACCAAGAGACCCAGTACTTC. It is translated as CASSQAPTLYQETQYF.

The V call is TRBV9, the J call TRBJ2-3; D gene ambiguous. Looked up from germline, CDR1 is SGDLS and CDR2 is YYNGEE. Trimming pared 1 base from V and 0 bases from J, leaving 21 bases between. The CDR3 sequence is 19 residues long. CDR3 in DNA: TGTGCCAGCAGCGTATCCCCCCCCCGGAAAGGTCCTAGCACAGATACGCAGTATTTT. This encodes CASSVSPPRKGPSTDTQYF. Using reference TRBV9 and TRBJ2-3 for the parts outside the CDR3, the full variable domain is DSGVTQTPKHLITATGQRVTLRCSPRSGDLSVYWYQQSLDQGLQFLIQYYNGEERAKGNILERFSAQQFPDLHSELNLSSLELGDSALYFCASSVSPPRKGPSTDTQYFGPGTRLTVL.

The chain has TRBV6-1 and TRBJ1-1, with D possibly matching TRBD1 (6 bases). The germline V gene has CDR1 MNHNS and CDR2 SASEGT. V gave up 7 bases and J gave up 0 bases, with 12 bases separating them. This CDR3 comprises 14 residues. CDR3 in amino acids: CASTGGGLNTEAFF. CDR3 DNA: TGTGCCAGCACAGGAGGGGGACTGAACACTGAAGCTTTCTTT.

This clone was recorded a few times. The rearrangement joins TRBV2 to TRBJ1-1; D not certain. Per germline, CDR1 SNHLY and CDR2 FYNNEI. V lost 1 base and J 1 base, leaving 7 bases between the germline ends. CDR3 size: 14 residues. The DNA for the CDR3 is TGTGCCAGCAGTGAAGGACGGAAGAACACTGAAGCTTTCTTT. It encodes CASSEGRKNTEAFF.

V and J are TRBV4-2 and TRBJ2-1; TRBD2 aligns across 8 bases. The CDR3 is 13 amino acids. The germline CDR1 and CDR2 sequences are LGHNA and YNFKEQ. The V gene end was trimmed by 6 bases and the J gene end by 6 bases; junction bases not matched to a gene: 4. The CDR3 loop reads CASSTGLVNEQFF. CDR3 in DNA: TGTGCCAGCAGTACGGGACTAGTCAATGAGCAGTTCTTC.

A note on this clone: Sequence at one end of the junction differs from germline and may be a read error. CDR3 bases: TGTGCCAGCAGCTCCTTGGACAGGGCCTCTGTCTTT. Protein product: CASSSLDRASVF. V is TRBV7-2 and J is TRBJ1-1; 8 nucleotides agree with TRBD1. Per germline, CDR1 SGHTA and CDR2 FQGNSA. The CDR3 is 12 amino acids.

The chain employs TRBV27 and TRBJ1-5; TRBD1 might be the D (5 bases). The CDR3 totals 14 residues. The germline CDR1 and CDR2 sequences are MNHEY and SMNVEV (reference sequence). The ends were cut back, 8 bases at V and 1 base at J, with 12 bases in the middle. This CDR3 reads CASRGPISNQPQHF. The CDR3 nucleotides read TGTGCCAGCCGGGGACCGATCAGCAATCAGCCCCAGCATTTT.

This clone was observed once. The rearrangement joins TRBV7-2 to TRBJ1-5; D is uncertain. The CDR3 is 15 amino acids. Germline CDR1 and CDR2: SGHTA and FQGNSA. Trimming removed 1 base at V and 0 bases at J, with 7 bases between. CDR3 nucleotides: TGTGCCAGCAGCTTAGTTCTCTCTAGCAATCAGCCCCAGCATTTT. Translating gives CASSLVLSSNQPQHF.

About this clone: This CDR3 is also generated by other DNA sequences in the sample. This sequence joins TRBV19 and TRBJ1-1; maybe TRBD1 (5 bases). CDR3 length: 14 amino acids. Germline assignment: CDR1 LNHDA and CDR2 SQIVND (reference sequence). V gave up 1 base and J gave up 2 bases, with 8 bases separating them. CDR3 nucleotides: TGTGCCAGTAGTATAGTGGGGGTTAACACTGAAGCTTTCTTT. Protein sequence: CASSIVGVNTEAFF.

The chain recombines TRBV7-3 with TRBJ2-3; D gene uncertain. The length of the CDR3 is 12 residues. From germline, CDR1 is SGHTA and CDR2 FQGTGA. Deletions cut 5 bases from V and 5 bases from J, with 8 bases between. As DNA, the CDR3 is TGTGCCAGCAGCCCAGTGGGAGATACGCAGTATTTT. Its translation is CASSPVGDTQYF.

The gene calls are TRBV10-3 and TRBJ2-7; 7 bases match TRBD1. The ends lost 0 bases at V and 3 bases at J; junction bases unmatched: 8. CDR3 size: 16 residues. CDR1 is ENHRY and CDR2 is SYGVKD in the germline V gene. CDR3 sequence: CAISESLQGLVYEQYF. Written as DNA, the CDR3 is TGTGCCATCAGTGAGTCACTACAGGGGCTAGTCTACGAGCAGTACTTC.

This clone was recorded once. This chain links TRBV7-6 with TRBJ2-5, with D possibly being TRBD2 (6 bases). The germline V gene encodes CDR1 SGHVS and CDR2 FNYEAQ. V lost 1 base, J lost 0 bases, and 12 bases lay in between. The CDR3 length is 16 residues. CDR3 coding DNA: TGTGCCAGCAGCTTAGGGATCCGGGACTACCAAGAGACCCAGTACTTC. Protein: CASSLGIRDYQETQYF. Filled out from reference TRBV7-6 and TRBJ2-5, the complete variable domain reads GAGVSQSPRYKVTKRGQDVALRCDPISGHVSLYWYRQALGQGPEFLTYFNYEAQQDKSGLPNDRFSAERPEGSISTLTIQRTEQRDSAMYRCASSLGIRDYQETQYFGPGTRLLVL.

The chain couples TRBV7-9 to TRBJ2-7; TRBD2 is a possible D gene (6 bases). The ends were cut back, 5 bases at V and 3 bases at J, with 8 bases in the middle. Germline CDR1 and CDR2: SEHNR and FQNEAQ (reference sequence). The CDR3 has 12 residues. The CDR3 loop is CASSPGSYEQYF. The CDR3 DNA is TGTGCCAGCAGCCCCGGGAGCTACGAGCAGTACTTC.

This clone has a handful of counts. The chain joins TRBV6-1 to TRBJ1-5, with unresolved D. Germline values: CDR1 MNHNS, CDR2 SASEGT. CDR3 size: 13 residues. V dropped 3 bases and J dropped 7 bases, with 10 bases sitting between them. CDR3 sequence reads: CASSDKGRQPQHF. The CDR3 DNA reads as TGTGCCAGCAGTGATAAAGGGCGACAGCCCCAGCATTTT.

In its sample, this clone was seen many times. The CDR3, as DNA: TGTGCCAGCAGTGCCGGTGGGGGCCTGGGGGAAAAACTGTTTTTT. It yields the protein CASSAGGGLGEKLFF. The rearrangement links TRBV2 to TRBJ1-4, with D possibly being TRBD1 (6 bases). CDR3 length equals 15 residues. Germline lookup yields CDR1 SNHLY and CDR2 FYNNEI. Trimming took off 4 bases at V and 8 bases at J, with 17 bases between the two ends.

As concerns this clone: One end of the junction fails to match germline, which may point to a read error. This chain connects TRBV29-1 to TRBJ2-1; D is unclear. The CDR3 spans 14 residues. CDR1 and CDR2 from the germline V gene are SQVTM and ANQGSEA. The CDR3 nucleotides read TGCAGCGTGGAAGCCTTAAGCTCCTACAATGAGCAGTTCTTC. Amino acid sequence: CSVEALSSYNEQFF.

This chain links TRBV7-8 with TRBJ2-3; 8 nucleotides match TRBD2. CDR3 length: 16 residues. Germline CDR1 SGHVS, CDR2 FQNEAQ. With V trimmed by 4 bases and J by 5 bases, 11 bases remained unmatched. CDR3 bases: TGTGCCAGCAGCTCACGCACCCTAGCGGGCGGAGATACGCAGTATTTT. Amino acids: CASSSRTLAGGDTQYF.

The chain employs TRBV20-1 and TRBJ2-3; D not resolved. The CDR3 sequence is 10 residues long. Germline assignment: CDR1 DFQATT and CDR2 SNEGSKA (reference sequence). V lost 4 bases and J 2 bases, leaving 1 base between the germline ends. In nucleotides, the CDR3 is TGCAGTGCTACCACAGATACGCAGTATTTT. It codes for CSATTDTQYF.

The chain's CDR3 is CASSLNSEGDTQYF. CDR3 nucleotide sequence: TGTGCCAGCAGCTTAAACTCCGAAGGGGATACGCAGTATTTT. J is TRBJ2-3 and V is TRBV7-9; the D is unclear. The CDR3 loop spans 14 amino acids. V dropped 2 bases and J dropped 6 bases, with 12 bases sitting between them. Germline V CDR1 and CDR2: SEHNR, FQNEAQ (reference sequence).

The chain employs TRBV5-5 and TRBJ2-2; 7 bases agree with TRBD1. CDR3 length: 17 amino acids. Germline lookup yields CDR1 SGHKS and CDR2 YYEKEE (reference sequence). Trimming took 4 bases from V and 5 from J; bases not matched to a gene: 14. As DNA, the CDR3 is TGTGCCAGCAGCGCTGGGACAGTAGGTGTGGGAACCGGGGAGCTGTTTTTT. It translates to CASSAGTVGVGTGELFF.

The genes are TRBV5-1 and TRBJ1-2, with D perhaps matching TRBD1 (5 bases). The V end was cut by 4 bases, the J end by 13 bases, with 20 bases between. The CDR3 has 13 amino acids. Germline CDR1 reads SGHRS; CDR2 reads YFSETQ. CDR3 DNA sequence: TGCGCCAGCAGCCTCGGACTCGGGGCCACGACCACCTTC. Its protein is CASSLGLGATTTF.

This clone was seen repeatedly, ten times or more. The chain is built from TRBV19 and TRBJ1-2, with 7 bases matching TRBD1. After removal of 5 bases from V and 7 bases from J, the junction contained 10 bases not matched to a gene. The CDR3 is 14 residues long. Germline assignment: CDR1 LNHDA and CDR2 SQIVND (reference sequence). Here the CDR3 reads CASSLTGPGSGYTF. The CDR3 DNA reads as TGTGCCAGTAGTTTGACAGGGCCCGGGAGTGGCTACACCTTC.